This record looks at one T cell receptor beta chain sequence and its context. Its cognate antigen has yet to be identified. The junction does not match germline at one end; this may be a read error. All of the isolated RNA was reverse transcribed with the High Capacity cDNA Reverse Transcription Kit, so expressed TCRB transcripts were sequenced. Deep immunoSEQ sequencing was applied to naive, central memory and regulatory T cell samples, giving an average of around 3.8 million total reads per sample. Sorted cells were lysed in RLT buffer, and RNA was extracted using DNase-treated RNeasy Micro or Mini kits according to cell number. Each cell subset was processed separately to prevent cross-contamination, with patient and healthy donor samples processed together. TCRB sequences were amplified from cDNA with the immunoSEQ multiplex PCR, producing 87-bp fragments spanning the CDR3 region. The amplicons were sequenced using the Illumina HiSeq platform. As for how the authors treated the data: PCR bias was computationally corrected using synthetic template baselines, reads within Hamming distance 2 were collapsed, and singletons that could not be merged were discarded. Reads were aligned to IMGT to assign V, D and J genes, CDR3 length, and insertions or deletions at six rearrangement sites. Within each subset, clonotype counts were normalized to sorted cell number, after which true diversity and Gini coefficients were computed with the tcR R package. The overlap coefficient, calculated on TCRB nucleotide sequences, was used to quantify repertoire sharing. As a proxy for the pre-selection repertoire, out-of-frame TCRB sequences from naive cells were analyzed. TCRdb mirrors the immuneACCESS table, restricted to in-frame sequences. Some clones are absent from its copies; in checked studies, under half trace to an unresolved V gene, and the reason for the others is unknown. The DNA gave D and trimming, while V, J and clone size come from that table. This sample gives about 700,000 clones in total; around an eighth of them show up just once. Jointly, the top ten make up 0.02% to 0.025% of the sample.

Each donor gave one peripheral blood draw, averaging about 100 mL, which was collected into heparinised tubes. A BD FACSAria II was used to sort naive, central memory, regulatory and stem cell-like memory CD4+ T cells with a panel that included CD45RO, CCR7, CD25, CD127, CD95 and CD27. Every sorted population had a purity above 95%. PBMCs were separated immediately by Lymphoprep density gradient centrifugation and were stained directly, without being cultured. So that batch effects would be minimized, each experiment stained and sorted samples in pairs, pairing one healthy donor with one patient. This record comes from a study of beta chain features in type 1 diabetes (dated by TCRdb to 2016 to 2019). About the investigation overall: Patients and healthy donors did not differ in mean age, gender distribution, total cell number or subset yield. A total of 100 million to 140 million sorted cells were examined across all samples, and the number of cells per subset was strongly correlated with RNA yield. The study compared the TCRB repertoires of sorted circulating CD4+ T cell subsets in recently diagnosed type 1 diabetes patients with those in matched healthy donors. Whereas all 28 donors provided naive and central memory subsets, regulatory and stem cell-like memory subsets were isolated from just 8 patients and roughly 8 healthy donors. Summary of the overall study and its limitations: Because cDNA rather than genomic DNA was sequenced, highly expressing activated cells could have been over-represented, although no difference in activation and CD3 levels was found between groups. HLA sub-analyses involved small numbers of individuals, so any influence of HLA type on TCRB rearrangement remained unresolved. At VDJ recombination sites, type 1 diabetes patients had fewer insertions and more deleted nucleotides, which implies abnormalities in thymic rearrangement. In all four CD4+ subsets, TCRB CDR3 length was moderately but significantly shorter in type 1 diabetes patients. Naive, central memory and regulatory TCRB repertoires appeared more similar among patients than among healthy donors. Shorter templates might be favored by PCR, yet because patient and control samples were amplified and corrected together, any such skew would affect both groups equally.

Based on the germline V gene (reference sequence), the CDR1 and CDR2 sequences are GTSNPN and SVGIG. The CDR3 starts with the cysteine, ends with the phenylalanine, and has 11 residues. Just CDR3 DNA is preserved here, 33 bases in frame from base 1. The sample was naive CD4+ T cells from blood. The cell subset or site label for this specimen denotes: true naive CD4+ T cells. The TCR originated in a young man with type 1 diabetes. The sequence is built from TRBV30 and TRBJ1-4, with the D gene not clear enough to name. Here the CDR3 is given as CARSGSEKLFF. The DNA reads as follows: TGTGCCCGGAGCGGGAGTGAAAAACTGTTTTTT.